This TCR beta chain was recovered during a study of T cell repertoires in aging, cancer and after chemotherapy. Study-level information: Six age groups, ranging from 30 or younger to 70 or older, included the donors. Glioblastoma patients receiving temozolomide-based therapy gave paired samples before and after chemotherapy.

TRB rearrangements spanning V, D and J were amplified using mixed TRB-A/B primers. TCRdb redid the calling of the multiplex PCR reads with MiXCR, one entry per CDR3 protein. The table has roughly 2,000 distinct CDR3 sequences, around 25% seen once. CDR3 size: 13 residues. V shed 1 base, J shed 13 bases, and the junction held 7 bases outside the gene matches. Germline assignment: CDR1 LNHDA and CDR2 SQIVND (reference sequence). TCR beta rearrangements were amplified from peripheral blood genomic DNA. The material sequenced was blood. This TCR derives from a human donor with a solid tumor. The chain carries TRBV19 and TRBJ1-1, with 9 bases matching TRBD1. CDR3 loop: CASSIGGTGIVFF. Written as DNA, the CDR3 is TGTGCCAGTAGTATAGGAGGGACAGGGATCGTTTTCTTT.